The 10 T cell receptor beta chains reported below all come from one sample, sequenced in a study of blood T cell repertoires in COVID-19. Profiling relied on immunoSEQ multiplex PCR, and the TCRdb table lists in-frame clones only, not all of them. The repertoire holds 200,000 to 250,000 clones, with around 89% as singletons. Material: PBMCs or T cells enriched from blood (not recorded which). These receptors were collected from a man aged 50 to 60 who had been exposed to COVID-19.

J is TRBJ1-2 and V is TRBV5-1, with TRBD1 identical over 7 bases. Per germline, CDR1 SGHRS and CDR2 YFSETQ. J gave up 2 bases and V 1 base, and 2 bases lay outside the gene matches. This CDR3 spans 14 amino acids. CDR3 sequence: CASSLTGENYGYTF. The CDR3 coding sequence is TGCGCCAGCAGCTTGACAGGGGAGAACTATGGCTACACCTTC.

J is TRBJ1-5 and V is TRBV5-4, with TRBD1 matching 9 bases. V shed 4 bases, J shed 4 bases, and the junction held 6 bases outside the gene matches. This CDR3 is built from 15 residues. The germline CDR1 and CDR2 sequences are SGHNT and YYREEE (reference sequence). Here the CDR3 reads CASSNDGQGNQPQHF. In DNA, the CDR3 is TGTGCCAGCAGCAACGACGGACAGGGGAATCAGCCCCAGCATTTT.

This clone was detected once. A read error may produce the germline difference seen at one junction end. The chain joins TRBV5-1 to TRBJ2-4, with D tentatively TRBD1 or TRBD2 (8 bases each). The germline V gene has CDR1 SGHRS and CDR2 YFSETQ. The CDR3 is 15 amino acids. CDR3 nucleotides: TGCGCCCGCAGGGGGCGGGGGGCTGCCTCAGACATTCAGTACTTC. It translates to CARRGRGAASDIQYF.

This sequence joins TRBV19 and TRBJ1-5, with TRBD1 matching 10 bases. The CDR3 loop spans 14 amino acids. Unmatched junction bases numbered 3, after V lost 3 bases and J lost 7 bases. CDR1 LNHDA and CDR2 SQIVND come from the germline V gene (reference sequence). CDR3 loop: CASSIRDRGQPQHF. Here the CDR3 DNA reads TGTGCCAGTAGTATCCGGGACAGGGGCCAGCCCCAGCATTTT.

This clone was seen more than once but under ten times. The chain combines TRBV30 with TRBJ1-5; tentatively, D is TRBD1 (5 bases). The CDR3 loop spans 13 amino acids. V lost 3 bases and J 3 bases, leaving 9 bases between the germline ends. Germline values: CDR1 GTSNPN, CDR2 SVGIG (reference sequence). The CDR3 protein is CAWRRQHNQPQHF. The CDR3 DNA is TGTGCCTGGAGGAGACAGCACAATCAGCCCCAGCATTTT.

This clone was recorded once. The chain has TRBV5-1 and TRBJ2-5; 8 nucleotides match TRBD2. V gave up 0 bases and J gave up 2 bases; unmatched junction bases: 6. Germline V gives CDR1 SGHRS, CDR2 YFSETQ. The CDR3 has 16 residues. The CDR3 is CASSLGGRSGQETQYF. DNA of the CDR3: TGCGCCAGCAGCTTGGGCGGGAGGAGTGGTCAAGAGACCCAGTACTTC. The full variable domain, its missing parts supplied by reference TRBV5-1 and TRBJ2-5, is KAGVTQTPRYLIKTRGQQVTLSCSPISGHRSVSWYQQTPGQGLQFLFEYFSETQRNKGNFPGRFSGRQFSNSRSEMNVSTLELGDSALYLCASSLGGRSGQETQYFGPGTRLLVL.

The V and J genes are TRBV7-2 and TRBJ1-4, with a tentative D call TRBD1 (5 bases). The CDR3 covers 14 residues. Germline V gene lookup returns CDR1 SGHTA and CDR2 FQGNSA. Trimming shortened V by 0 bases and J by 8 bases, and 10 bases separated the two germline ends. The CDR3 region has the DNA TGTGCCAGCAGCTTAGCTGGGGCGAGAGAAAAACTGTTTTTT. It codes for CASSLAGAREKLFF.

This clone was seen just once. The V and J genes are TRBV27 and TRBJ2-7; D is possibly TRBD2 (5 bases). The V end lost 3 bases, the J end lost 3 bases, and 21 bases lay between the germline ends. The germline CDR1 and CDR2 sequences are MNHEY and SMNVEV (reference sequence). The CDR3 contains 17 residues. The CDR3 DNA sequence: TGTGCCAGCAGTTTTTCCCTCAATCGGGGTACTCACTACGAGCAGTACTTC. This translates into CASSFSLNRGTHYEQYF.

CDR3 sequence: CASSSRGGQVADTQYF. CDR3 in DNA: TGTGCCAGCAGCTCTAGAGGGGGTCAGGTGGCAGATACGCAGTATTTT. The V and J genes are TRBV7-2 and TRBJ2-3; D possibly corresponds to TRBD1 (6 bases). The germline CDR1 and CDR2 sequences are SGHTA and FQGNSA. This CDR3 region has 16 residues. V gave up 4 bases and J gave up 4 bases, with 18 bases separating them.

The chain employs TRBV3-1 (or the pseudogene TRBV3-2) and TRBJ2-3; D is uncertain. Germline CDR1 reads LGHDT; CDR2 reads YNNKEL (reference sequence). The CDR3 consists of 12 residues. Trimming cost V 1 base and J 4 bases, with 3 bases left between them. Here the CDR3 DNA reads TGTGCCAGCAGCCAAGCCTCAGATACGCAGTATTTT. This translates into CASSQASDTQYF.